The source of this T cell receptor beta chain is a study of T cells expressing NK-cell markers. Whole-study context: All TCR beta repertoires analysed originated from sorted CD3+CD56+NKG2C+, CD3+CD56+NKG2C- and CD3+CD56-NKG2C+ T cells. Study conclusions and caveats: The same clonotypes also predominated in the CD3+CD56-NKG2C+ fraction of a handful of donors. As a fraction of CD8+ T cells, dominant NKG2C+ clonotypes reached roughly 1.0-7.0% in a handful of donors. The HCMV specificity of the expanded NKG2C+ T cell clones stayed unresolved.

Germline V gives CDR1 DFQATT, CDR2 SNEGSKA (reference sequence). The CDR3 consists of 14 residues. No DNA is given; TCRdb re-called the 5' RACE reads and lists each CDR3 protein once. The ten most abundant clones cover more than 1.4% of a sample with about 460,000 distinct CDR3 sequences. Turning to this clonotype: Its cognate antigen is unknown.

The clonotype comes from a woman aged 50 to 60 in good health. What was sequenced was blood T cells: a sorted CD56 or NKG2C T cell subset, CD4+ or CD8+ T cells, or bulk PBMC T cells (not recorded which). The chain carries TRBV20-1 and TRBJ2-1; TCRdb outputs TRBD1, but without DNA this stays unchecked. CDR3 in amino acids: CSASRAQGYNEQFF.